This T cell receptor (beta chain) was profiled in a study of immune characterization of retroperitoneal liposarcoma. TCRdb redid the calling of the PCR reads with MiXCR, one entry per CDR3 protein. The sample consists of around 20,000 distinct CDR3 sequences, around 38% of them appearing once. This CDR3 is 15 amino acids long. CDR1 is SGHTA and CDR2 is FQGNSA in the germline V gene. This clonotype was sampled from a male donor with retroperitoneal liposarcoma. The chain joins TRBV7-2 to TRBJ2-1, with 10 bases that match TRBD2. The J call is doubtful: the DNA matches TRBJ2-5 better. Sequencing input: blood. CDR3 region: CASSCTGLARETQYF. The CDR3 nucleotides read TGTGCCAGCAGCTGCACGGGACTAGCGAGAGAGACCCAGTACTTC.